This is a list of T cell receptor beta chains from one sample in a study of blood T cell repertoires in COVID-19. Here immunoSEQ multiplex PCR was the method, and the copy in TCRdb shows in-frame clones only, minus some. The table lists 180,000 or so clones, roughly 82% of them singletons. What was sequenced was PBMCs or T cells enriched from blood (not recorded which). Receptors originate from a man in his fifties who had recovered from COVID-19. Both conserved end residues are part of each CDR3. The order of the fields is V gene, J gene, D gene, clone size, CDR3 protein, CDR3 DNA. The D gene is left open where the match is weak. Size is stated for part of the rows, as once, few or many counts, or as a class when the clone is expanded.

TRBV4-2,TRBJ1-2,TRBD1,.,CASSQATGGNYGYTF,TGTGCCAGCAGCCAAGCGACAGGGGGCAACTATGGCTACACCTTC
TRBV5-6,TRBJ2-7,TRBD1,.,CASSLAKGAKQYF,TGTGCCAGCAGCTTGGCCAAGGGGGCTAAGCAGTACTTC
TRBV27,TRBJ1-3,.,few,CASSLSGSGNTIYF,TGTGCCAGCAGTTTGTCGGGTTCTGGAAACACCATATATTTT
TRBV13,TRBJ2-6,.,.,CASSLGHGANVLTF,TGTGCCAGCAGCTTAGGCCATGGGGCCAACGTCCTGACTTTC
TRBV6-5,TRBJ1-5,.,.,CASSRGTKGNQPQHF,TGTGCCAGCAGTCGCGGGACGAAGGGCAATCAGCCCCAGCATTTT
TRBV5-1,TRBJ2-3,TRBD2,.,CASSPLQRGGKDTQYF,TGCGCCAGCAGCCCTCTTCAGCGGGGGGGCAAAGATACGCAGTATTTT
TRBV5-6,TRBJ2-2,TRBD1,.,CASSRGTGAGGELFF,TGTGCCAGCAGCCGCGGGACAGGGGCGGGCGGGGAGCTGTTTTTT
TRBV5-1,TRBJ2-1,TRBD2,once,CASSFSGRAGSEQFF,TGCGCCAGCAGCTTTAGCGGGAGGGCCGGGAGTGAGCAGTTCTTC
TRBV5-5,TRBJ2-3,.,.,CASSLGPRREDTQYF,TGTGCCAGCAGCTTGGGCCCCCGTCGGGAAGATACGCAGTATTTT
TRBV6-5,TRBJ2-3,TRBD2,.,CASTPGLANTDTQYF,TGTGCCAGCACCCCGGGACTAGCGAACACAGATACGCAGTATTTT
TRBV7-9,TRBJ2-1,TRBD2,.,CASSAPGTSGRGEQFF,TGTGCCAGCAGCGCCCCAGGGACTAGCGGGAGGGGTGAGCAGTTCTTC
TRBV10-1,TRBJ2-1,TRBD2,few,CASKIGTSGGRVPYNEQFF,TGCGCCAGCAAGATTGGAACTAGCGGGGGCCGGGTGCCATATAATGAGCAGTTCTTC
TRBV3-1/TRBV3-2,TRBJ1-2,.,many,CASSQAGPINYGYTF,TGTGCCAGCAGCCAAGCAGGGCCTATAAACTATGGCTACACCTTC
TRBV29-1,TRBJ2-3,.,.,CSVENDSISTDTQYF,TGCAGCGTTGAGAACGATAGTATAAGCACAGATACGCAGTATTTT
TRBV6-5,TRBJ2-1,TRBD2,once,CASKLAGGRYEQFF,TGTGCCAGCAAACTAGCGGGAGGTCGTTATGAGCAGTTCTTC
TRBV5-1,TRBJ1-3,.,.,CASSLGVGASPGNTIYF,TGCGCCAGCAGCTTGGGCGTGGGGGCGAGCCCTGGAAACACCATATATTTT
TRBV24-1,TRBJ1-1,.,.,CATSAADRSRPEAFF,TGTGCCACCAGTGCCGCGGACAGATCCCGTCCTGAAGCTTTCTTT
TRBV30,TRBJ1-2,.,.,CAWRGTGGYTF,TGTGCCTGGAGGGGTACGGGTGGCTACACCTTC
TRBV12-3/TRBV12-4,TRBJ1-2,.,.,CASRPTGIHGYTF,TGTGCCAGCAGACCTACAGGGATACATGGCTACACCTTC
TRBV10-3,TRBJ1-5,.,.,CAISGDNNQPQHF,TGTGCCATCAGCGGAGATAACAATCAGCCCCAGCATTTT
TRBV6-5,TRBJ1-6,.,once,CASSYSPGEGNSPLHF,TGTGCCAGCAGTTACTCTCCAGGTGAGGGAAATTCACCCCTCCACTTT
TRBV7-3,TRBJ2-1,.,.,CASSLTVENNEQFF,TGTGCCAGCAGCTTAACGGTAGAAAACAATGAGCAGTTCTTC
TRBV27,TRBJ1-2,TRBD1,.,CASSSDRGGGYTF,TGTGCCAGCAGTTCCGACAGGGGCGGTGGCTACACCTTC
TRBV10-3,TRBJ1-4,.,once,CAIRRGEAGSREKLFF,TGTGCCATCAGGCGGGGAGAGGCAGGGTCAAGGGAAAAACTGTTTTTT
TRBV28,TRBJ1-2,TRBD1,.,CASSLTGEGYTF,TGTGCCAGCAGTTTAACAGGGGAAGGCTACACCTTC
TRBV13,TRBJ2-3,TRBD2,.,CASSWTSGGAQTDTQYF,TGTGCCAGCAGCTGGACTAGCGGGGGGGCGCAGACAGATACGCAGTATTTT
TRBV11-1,TRBJ1-1,.,.,CASSFSGNTEAFF,TGTGCCAGCAGCTTTTCGGGGAACACTGAAGCTTTCTTT
TRBV27,TRBJ2-7,.,.,CASSLISHTGEQYF,TGTGCCAGCAGTTTAATTTCCCATACGGGCGAGCAGTACTTC
TRBV9,TRBJ2-2,TRBD1,.,CASSMTGRNTGELFF,TGTGCCAGCAGCATGACAGGGAGGAACACCGGGGAGCTGTTTTTT
TRBV4-2,TRBJ1-1,.,.,CASSQGQANTEAFF,TGTGCCAGCAGCCAAGGACAAGCGAACACTGAAGCTTTCTTT
TRBV7-8,TRBJ2-1,.,.,CASSQIVELKQFF,TGTGCCAGCAGCCAAATCGTGGAGTTGAAGCAGTTCTTC
TRBV12-3/TRBV12-4,TRBJ1-4,.,.,CASSLDSLEKLFF,TGTGCCAGCAGTCTCGACAGCTTAGAAAAACTGTTTTTT
TRBV29-1,TRBJ1-4,TRBD1,once,CSALGTGNEKLFF,TGCAGCGCCCTCGGGACAGGGAACGAAAAACTGTTTTTT
TRBV19,TRBJ1-1,.,.,CASSFRSEVKAFF,TGTGCCAGTAGTTTTCGAAGCGAGGTGAAAGCTTTCTTT
TRBV24-1,TRBJ2-2,TRBD1,.,CATSDLGPGQGFTGELFF,TGTGCCACCAGTGATTTGGGTCCGGGACAGGGTTTCACCGGGGAGCTGTTTTTT
TRBV14,TRBJ1-1,.,.,CASSQGSGSTEAFF,TGTGCCAGCAGCCAAGGCTCAGGTTCGACTGAAGCTTTCTTT
TRBV7-9,TRBJ1-5,TRBD1,.,CASSSQGTSNQPQHF,TGTGCCAGCAGCTCACAGGGGACTAGCAATCAGCCCCAGCATTTT
TRBV5-1,TRBJ2-7,.,few,CASSLRDNYEQYF,TGCGCCAGCAGCTTGCGGGACAACTACGAGCAGTACTTC
TRBV3-1/TRBV3-2,TRBJ1-2,.,.,CASSQGVNPNYGYTF,TGTGCCAGCAGCCAGGGAGTCAACCCAAACTATGGCTACACCTTC
TRBV28,TRBJ1-5,.,.,CASSLMFRSNQPQHF,TGTGCCAGCAGTTTAATGTTTCGGAGCAATCAGCCCCAGCATTTT
TRBV2,TRBJ1-6,TRBD1,.,CASSGTGNSPLHF,TGTGCCAGCAGTGGGACAGGGAATTCACCCCTCCACTTT
TRBV21-1,TRBJ2-2,.,.,CASSKLPGQPNTGELFF,TGTGCCAGCAGCAAACTCCCGGGACAGCCGAACACCGGGGAGCTGTTTTTT
TRBV4-2,TRBJ1-6,.,.,CASSPPRGIESPLHF,TGTGCCAGCAGCCCACCGCGGGGGATCGAATCACCCCTCCACTTT